This TCR beta chain was documented in a study of blood T cell repertoires in COVID-19. Study details: Samples came from the United States, Italy and Spain, spanning acute and convalescent COVID-19.

Per the original data handling: Cell counts per sample came from amplifying reference gene primers. Sequenced by immunoSEQ multiplex PCR; TCRdb stores in-frame clones only, minus some. D and trimming were read from the DNA, whereas the V and J calls and clone size are those reported in that table. This table has 150,000 to 200,000 clones, more than 70% appearing once. Adults between about 18 and 95 years of age took part from under 30 US areas. Two negative PCRs, clearance, or symptom resolution were required of recovered Cohort 3 donors. Germline V gene sequence: CDR1 GTSNPN, CDR2 SVGIG (reference sequence). The germline V and J ends were trimmed by 5 bases and 0 bases, with 8 bases remaining between them. This CDR3 is built from 14 residues. This clone occurred once.

Sequencing was done on a sample of PBMCs or T cells enriched from blood (not recorded which). The J gene is TRBJ1-6, the V gene TRBV30; no reliable D call. This TCR was sampled from a man aged 40-49 years who had recovered from COVID-19. The CDR3 DNA is TGTGCCTGGGTCCCGAGCTCCTATAATTCACCCCTCCACTTT. The encoded protein is CAWVPSSYNSPLHF.